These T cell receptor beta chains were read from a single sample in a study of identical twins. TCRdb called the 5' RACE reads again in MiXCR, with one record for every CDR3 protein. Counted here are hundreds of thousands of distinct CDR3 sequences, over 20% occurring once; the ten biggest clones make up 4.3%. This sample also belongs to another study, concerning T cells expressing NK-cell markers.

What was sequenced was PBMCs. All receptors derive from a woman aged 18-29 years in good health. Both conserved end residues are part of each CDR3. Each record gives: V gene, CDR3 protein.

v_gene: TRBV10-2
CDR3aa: CASSGTGSGANVLTF

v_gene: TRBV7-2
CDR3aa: CASSFYSSVQETQYF

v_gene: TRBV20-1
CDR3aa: CSATSGATDTQYF

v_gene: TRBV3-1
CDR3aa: CASSQVGQGHEQYF

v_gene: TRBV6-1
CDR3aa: CASRTSGRTETQYF

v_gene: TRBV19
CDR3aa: CASSIGTYNEQFF

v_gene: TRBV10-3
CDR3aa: CASELGSNTGELFF

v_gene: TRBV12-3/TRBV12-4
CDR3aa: CASSFGVVEQFF

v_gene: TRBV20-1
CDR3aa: CSALTGQEKLFF

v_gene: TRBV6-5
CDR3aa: CASSYSRGRPLFF

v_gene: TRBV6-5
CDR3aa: CASRVKGGINTEAFF

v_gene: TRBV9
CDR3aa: CASSAPGTSFYNEQFF

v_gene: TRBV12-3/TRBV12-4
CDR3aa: CASSLDGGDEQFF

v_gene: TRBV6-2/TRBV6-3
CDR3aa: CASSPSGDRSTYEQYF

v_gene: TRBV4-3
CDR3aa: CASSHRVSSQETQYF

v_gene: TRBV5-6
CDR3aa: CASSWGVGDTEAFF

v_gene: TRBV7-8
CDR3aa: CASSLGIYQPEQYF

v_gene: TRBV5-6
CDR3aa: CASSLIGKTLRQQFF

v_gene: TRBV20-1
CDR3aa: CSARDPAQGTDTQYF

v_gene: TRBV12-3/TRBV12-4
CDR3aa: CASGEMDNQPQHF

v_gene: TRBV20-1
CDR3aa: CSARDSRVMGLGYTF

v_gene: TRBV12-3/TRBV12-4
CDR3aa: CASSTGASSMLETQYF

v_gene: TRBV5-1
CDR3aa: CASSVDRGGEKLFF

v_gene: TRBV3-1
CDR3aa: CASSQELAGPQYF